This T cell receptor (beta chain) was obtained from a study of T cell responses to AZD1222 COVID-19 vaccine. General study results and limits: The study reported that nearly half of spike-specific TCRs target unmutated variant regions.

Sequenced by immunoSEQ multiplex PCR; TCRdb stores in-frame clones only, minus some. The sample totals more than 110,000 clones. Per germline, CDR1 MNHEY and CDR2 SVGAGI. This CDR3 comprises 14 residues. Trimming took 8 bases from V and 5 from J; bases not matched to a gene: 10. On this clone: Antigen specificity is unknown.

J is TRBJ1-2 and V is TRBV6-5; 8 bases are a match to TRBD1. The receptor comes from an adult in good health. The material sequenced was peripheral blood. CDR3 residues: CASGSGQVSYGYTF. DNA for the CDR3: TGTGCCAGCGGCTCGGGACAGGTTTCGTATGGCTACACCTTC.